There are many counts of the clone carrying this T cell receptor (beta chain). Antigen specificity is unknown. This sample was taken from a study of T cell repertoires in cytomegalovirus infection. V was pared by 2 bases and J by 2 bases, with 15 bases of the junction left unmatched. This CDR3 has 19 amino acids. Germline lookup yields CDR1 SGHNT and CDR2 YYREEE (reference sequence). Overall study results and limits: The cumulative frequency of public TCR beta families identified carriers of CMV plus the relevant HLA. HLA-C-restricted CMV clonotypes gave the most frequent clonotype in two of eight donors.

MiXCR, run by TCRdb on the reads, gives a single entry per CDR3 protein. The sample contains roughly 500,000 distinct CDR3 sequences, 15% to 20% of which appear only once. The origin of this receptor is a human donor in good health (CMV status not recorded). Some clones in this sample may be carry-over from other donors' samples. V and J are TRBV5-4 and TRBJ1-2; 10 bases are shared with TRBD1. Sequencing used CD8+ T cells from PBMCs. The CDR3 protein is CASSLPSRRPGQGNYGYTF. CDR3 DNA sequence: TGTGCCAGCAGCTTACCCTCGCGCCGACCGGGACAGGGGAACTATGGCTACACCTTC.